The entry below describes one TCR beta chain. This sample stems from a study of blood T cell repertoires in COVID-19. Turning to the study itself: T cells, B-cell-depleted T cells, or PBMCs supplied cDNA or gDNA.

Some clones are missing from TCRdb's copy, which holds only in-frame ones; the method was immunoSEQ multiplex PCR. Among 150,000 to 200,000 clones, 75% to 85% were seen once, and the ten largest hold approximately 6.9%. The V gene's germline CDR1 is MDHEN and CDR2 SYDVKM. This CDR3 is built from 14 residues. Trimming removed 5 bases from V and 4 bases from J, with 14 bases in between. This sequence was found in a man between 60 and 75 years old with acute or convalescent COVID-19. The J gene is TRBJ1-1, the V gene TRBV28, with no clear D. The material sequenced was peripheral blood. The CDR3 region is CASSPLTSTTEAFF. The CDR3 region has the DNA TGTGCCAGCAGTCCCCTTACCTCTACCACTGAAGCTTTCTTT.